This T cell receptor (beta chain) comes out of a study of early T cells in non-severe SARS-CoV-2 infection. Across the study: Sequencing used unsorted whole-blood bulk RNA, so chains lack pairing.

As part of library construction, unique molecular identifiers were attached to individual cDNA molecules. TCRdb re-called the 5' RACE reads with MiXCR, one entry per CDR3 protein. The sample contains 60,000 to 75,000 distinct CDR3 sequences, approximately 12% of which appear only once. Germline V gene sequence: CDR1 SEHNR, CDR2 FQNEAQ (reference sequence). V gave up 5 bases and J gave up 2 bases, with 14 bases separating them. The CDR3 runs 15 residues. About this clonotype itself: The antigen is unknown.

Overall study findings and caveats: VDJdb-based matching was biased toward anti-spike CD8 responses and missed private and CD4 specificities.

J is TRBJ2-3 and V is TRBV7-9; D tentatively reads TRBD1 or TRBD2 (5 bases each). The clonotype comes from an adult who was a healthcare worker with PCR-confirmed SARS-CoV-2 infection or an uninfected control (not recorded which). The sequencing input was whole blood. The CDR3 nucleotides are TGTGCCAGCAGCCCATTCCGGGACGCCACAGATACGCAGTATTTT. Its translation is CASSPFRDATDTQYF.